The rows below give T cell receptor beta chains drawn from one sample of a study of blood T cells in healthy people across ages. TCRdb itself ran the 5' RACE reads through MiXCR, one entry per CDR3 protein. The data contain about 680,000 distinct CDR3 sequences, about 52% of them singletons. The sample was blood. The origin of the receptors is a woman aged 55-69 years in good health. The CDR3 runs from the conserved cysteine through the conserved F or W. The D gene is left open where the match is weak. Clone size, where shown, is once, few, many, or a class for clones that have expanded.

CDR3 DNA: TGCGCCAGCAGCCATCGGGACTCGCAAGATACGCAGTATTTT; CDR3 protein: CASSHRDSQDTQYF; D gene: .; clone size: .; V gene: TRBV4-3; CDR3 length: 14; J gene: TRBJ2-3
CDR3 DNA: TGTGCCAGCTCAACCATTAACAGTCTCAATGAGCAGTACTTC; CDR3 protein: CASSTINSLNEQYF; D gene: .; clone size: once; V gene: TRBV18; CDR3 length: 14; J gene: TRBJ2-7
CDR3 DNA: TGTGCCAGCAGCACCAACCGGGACGGTTCCTACGAGCAGTACTTC; CDR3 protein: CASSTNRDGSYEQYF; D gene: .; clone size: .; V gene: TRBV9; CDR3 length: 15; J gene: TRBJ2-7
CDR3 DNA: TGTGCCAGCAGCCATATAGATACGCAGTATTTT; CDR3 protein: CASSHIDTQYF; D gene: .; clone size: .; V gene: TRBV11-2; CDR3 length: 11; J gene: TRBJ2-3
CDR3 DNA: TGTGCCAGCAGTTCCCTAGGGGCAAGGAATGAGCAGTTCTTC; CDR3 protein: CASSSLGARNEQFF; D gene: .; clone size: few; V gene: TRBV27; CDR3 length: 14; J gene: TRBJ2-1
CDR3 DNA: TGCAGTGCTAGTGCTCGGGACTCCGAGTACTTC; CDR3 protein: CSASARDSEYF; D gene: .; clone size: .; V gene: TRBV20-1; CDR3 length: 11; J gene: TRBJ2-5
CDR3 DNA: TGTGCCAGCTCCGGGACTTTCCGTCCGTTGGGGCAGTTCTTC; CDR3 protein: CASSGTFRPLGQFF; D gene: .; clone size: .; V gene: TRBV14; CDR3 length: 14; J gene: TRBJ2-1
CDR3 DNA: TGTGCCAGCAAGGACAGGAGCTACGAGCAGTACTTC; CDR3 protein: CASKDRSYEQYF; D gene: TRBD1; clone size: .; V gene: TRBV6-2/TRBV6-3; CDR3 length: 12; J gene: TRBJ2-7
CDR3 DNA: TGTGCCAGCAGTCTTAAAACAGGGTGGAATGGCTACACCTTC; CDR3 protein: CASSLKTGWNGYTF; D gene: .; clone size: few; V gene: TRBV5-6; CDR3 length: 14; J gene: TRBJ1-2
CDR3 DNA: TGTGCCAGCAGCCTACAGGGGGCGAGGTCCGAGCAGTACTTC; CDR3 protein: CASSLQGARSEQYF; D gene: TRBD1; clone size: many; V gene: TRBV7-9; CDR3 length: 14; J gene: TRBJ2-7
CDR3 DNA: TGTGCCAGCAGCTTACGGGGTGGACAGGGGGCAGCCGGCTACACCTTC; CDR3 protein: CASSLRGGQGAAGYTF; D gene: TRBD1; clone size: .; V gene: TRBV7-2; CDR3 length: 16; J gene: TRBJ1-2
CDR3 DNA: TGTGCCAGCAGCCAAGAACCGGGACTAGTATATTTCAATGAGCAGTTCTTC; CDR3 protein: CASSQEPGLVYFNEQFF; D gene: TRBD2; clone size: .; V gene: TRBV14; CDR3 length: 17; J gene: TRBJ2-1
CDR3 DNA: TGCAGTGCTCGGGACAGACAAGAGACCCAGTACTTC; CDR3 protein: CSARDRQETQYF; D gene: TRBD1; clone size: many; V gene: TRBV20-1; CDR3 length: 12; J gene: TRBJ2-5
CDR3 DNA: TGTGCCAGCAGCGCTAGCGGGAGGGGTCAAGAGACCCAGTACTTC; CDR3 protein: CASSASGRGQETQYF; D gene: TRBD2; clone size: few; V gene: TRBV25-1; CDR3 length: 15; J gene: TRBJ2-5
CDR3 DNA: TGTGCCAGCGGCCTTCGGCGAGGAGGAATCTACAATGAGCAGTACTTC; CDR3 protein: CASGLRRGGIYNEQYF; D gene: .; clone size: once; V gene: TRBV9; CDR3 length: 16; J gene: TRBJ2-4
CDR3 DNA: TGTGCCAGCAGCCCCAGGGGGCGCGGGGCTCGCACGCAGTATTTT; CDR3 protein: CASSPRGRGARTQYF; D gene: TRBD1; clone size: few; V gene: TRBV7-9; CDR3 length: 15; J gene: TRBJ2-3
CDR3 DNA: TGTGCCAGCAGCCAAGTGGGGGGGCACGGGACTGAAGCTTTCTTT; CDR3 protein: CASSQVGGHGTEAFF; D gene: .; clone size: .; V gene: TRBV3-1; CDR3 length: 15; J gene: TRBJ1-1
CDR3 DNA: TGTGCCATTAGGGATAGCGGGAGTCTCCACGAGCAGTACTTC; CDR3 protein: CAIRDSGSLHEQYF; D gene: TRBD2; clone size: .; V gene: TRBV10-3; CDR3 length: 14; J gene: TRBJ2-7
CDR3 DNA: TGTGCCAGCAGCTTAGTCAGGACTAGCGGGCTGTACAATGAGCAGTTCTTC; CDR3 protein: CASSLVRTSGLYNEQFF; D gene: TRBD2; clone size: few; V gene: TRBV5-6; CDR3 length: 17; J gene: TRBJ2-1
CDR3 DNA: TGTGCCAGCTCCTTTGCCCAGCGCGATAACACCGGGGAGCTGTTTTTT; CDR3 protein: CASSFAQRDNTGELFF; D gene: .; clone size: .; V gene: TRBV18; CDR3 length: 16; J gene: TRBJ2-2
CDR3 DNA: TGTGCCAGCAGTGTTCGAGCGGGCACAGATACGCAGTATTTT; CDR3 protein: CASSVRAGTDTQYF; D gene: .; clone size: few; V gene: TRBV28; CDR3 length: 14; J gene: TRBJ2-3
CDR3 DNA: TGTGCCAGCAGCTCCTCCGGGCGCGGGACTAGCGGGGCCTACGAGCAGTACTTC; CDR3 protein: CASSSSGRGTSGAYEQYF; D gene: TRBD2; clone size: many; V gene: TRBV5-6; CDR3 length: 18; J gene: TRBJ2-7
CDR3 DNA: TGCAGCGTTGAAGGGGCGACAGGGGAAATGGAGACCCAGTACTTC; CDR3 protein: CSVEGATGEMETQYF; D gene: TRBD1; clone size: few; V gene: TRBV29-1; CDR3 length: 15; J gene: TRBJ2-5
CDR3 DNA: TGTGCCACCAGTGATGCGACAGGATTTCAAGAAAAACTGTTTTTT; CDR3 protein: CATSDATGFQEKLFF; D gene: .; clone size: .; V gene: TRBV24-1; CDR3 length: 15; J gene: TRBJ1-4
CDR3 DNA: TGTGCCAGCAGTTTATTTTTCAGGGGACTGGGGATACGTGGAGAGCAGTACTTC; CDR3 protein: CASSLFFRGLGIRGEQYF; D gene: .; clone size: .; V gene: TRBV27; CDR3 length: 18; J gene: TRBJ2-7
CDR3 DNA: TGTGCCAGCTCACTAGGGACAGCCGAGCAGTACTTC; CDR3 protein: CASSLGTAEQYF; D gene: TRBD1; clone size: few; V gene: TRBV18; CDR3 length: 12; J gene: TRBJ2-7
CDR3 DNA: TGTGCCAGCAGTGAGGGACAGAAACAATGGGTTCGGATGAACACTGAAGCTTTCTTT; CDR3 protein: CASSEGQKQWVRMNTEAFF; D gene: TRBD1; clone size: .; V gene: TRBV28; CDR3 length: 19; J gene: TRBJ1-1
CDR3 DNA: TGTGCCAGCAGCGGAACTAGCGGCTCCTACGAGCAGTACTTC; CDR3 protein: CASSGTSGSYEQYF; D gene: TRBD2; clone size: many; V gene: TRBV7-2; CDR3 length: 14; J gene: TRBJ2-7
CDR3 DNA: TGTGCCAGCAGCTTAGAGGGACAGGGGAGAGATGAGCAGTACTTC; CDR3 protein: CASSLEGQGRDEQYF; D gene: TRBD1; clone size: .; V gene: TRBV11-2; CDR3 length: 15; J gene: TRBJ2-5
CDR3 DNA: TGTGCCATCAGTGCAGGGACAGCCTATGGCTACACCTTC; CDR3 protein: CAISAGTAYGYTF; D gene: TRBD1; clone size: few; V gene: TRBV10-3; CDR3 length: 13; J gene: TRBJ1-2
CDR3 DNA: TGCAGTGCTAGAGTCCCGGGCATAGTTGAAGCTTTCTTT; CDR3 protein: CSARVPGIVEAFF; D gene: .; clone size: .; V gene: TRBV20-1; CDR3 length: 13; J gene: TRBJ1-1
CDR3 DNA: TGTGCCAGCAAGAGGGAGGTCAATGAGCAGTACTTC; CDR3 protein: CASKREVNEQYF; D gene: .; clone size: .; V gene: TRBV2; CDR3 length: 12; J gene: TRBJ2-5
CDR3 DNA: TGTGCCAGCAGCTTAGGAGGGGCACTAGCGCCGAAAGAGACCCAGTACTTC; CDR3 protein: CASSLGGALAPKETQYF; D gene: TRBD2; clone size: few; V gene: TRBV7-8; CDR3 length: 17; J gene: TRBJ2-5
CDR3 DNA: TGTGCCAGCAGCCCCAGGGAGAGAGGAACTGAAGCTTTCTTT; CDR3 protein: CASSPRERGTEAFF; D gene: .; clone size: .; V gene: TRBV7-2; CDR3 length: 14; J gene: TRBJ1-1
CDR3 DNA: TGTGCCAGCAGCCAAGAGTGGGGCTCTGGGGCCAACGTCCTGACTTTC; CDR3 protein: CASSQEWGSGANVLTF; D gene: .; clone size: few; V gene: TRBV4-2; CDR3 length: 16; J gene: TRBJ2-6
CDR3 DNA: TGCAGTGCTGGAAGACAGGGGGCATCCTACGAGCAGTACTTC; CDR3 protein: CSAGRQGASYEQYF; D gene: TRBD1; clone size: many; V gene: TRBV20-1; CDR3 length: 14; J gene: TRBJ2-7
CDR3 DNA: TGTGCCAGCAGCCGGACTAGCGGGACGGGAGAGCAGTTCTTC; CDR3 protein: CASSRTSGTGEQFF; D gene: TRBD2; clone size: few; V gene: TRBV5-6; CDR3 length: 14; J gene: TRBJ2-1
CDR3 DNA: TGCAGTGCTAGAGATCACTCAGATACGCAGTATTTT; CDR3 protein: CSARDHSDTQYF; D gene: .; clone size: many; V gene: TRBV20-1; CDR3 length: 12; J gene: TRBJ2-3
CDR3 DNA: TGTGCCAGCAGCATAAAGGGGTCGAATGAAGCTTTCTTT; CDR3 protein: CASSIKGSNEAFF; D gene: .; clone size: once; V gene: TRBV21-1; CDR3 length: 13; J gene: TRBJ1-1
CDR3 DNA: TGTGCCATCAGTGTGACAGGGGGGCAATACGAGCAGTACTTC; CDR3 protein: CAISVTGGQYEQYF; D gene: TRBD1; clone size: .; V gene: TRBV10-3; CDR3 length: 14; J gene: TRBJ2-7
CDR3 DNA: TGCGCCAGCAGCCAAGGGGAAAGGGCGCGAGGGGATGAGCAGTTCTTC; CDR3 protein: CASSQGERARGDEQFF; D gene: .; clone size: few; V gene: TRBV4-3; CDR3 length: 16; J gene: TRBJ2-1
CDR3 DNA: TGTGCCAGCAGTGAATTGGCAGGGGGCTACGAGCAGTACTTC; CDR3 protein: CASSELAGGYEQYF; D gene: TRBD1; clone size: few; V gene: TRBV25-1; CDR3 length: 14; J gene: TRBJ2-7
CDR3 DNA: TGCAGCGTTGGTGCGGGATGGGCTATGAACACTGAAGCTTTCTTT; CDR3 protein: CSVGAGWAMNTEAFF; D gene: .; clone size: .; V gene: TRBV29-1; CDR3 length: 15; J gene: TRBJ1-1
CDR3 DNA: TGTGCCAGCAGTAAAAAGGGGGGCACTGAAGCTTTCTTT; CDR3 protein: CASSKKGGTEAFF; D gene: .; clone size: .; V gene: TRBV12-3/TRBV12-4; CDR3 length: 13; J gene: TRBJ1-1
CDR3 DNA: TGCGCCAGCAGCTTGGATCTAGCGGGAGAGAATGAGCAGTTCTTC; CDR3 protein: CASSLDLAGENEQFF; D gene: TRBD2; clone size: .; V gene: TRBV5-1; CDR3 length: 15; J gene: TRBJ2-1
CDR3 DNA: TGTGCCAGCAGCTTAAGTCCAGCGCTCGCCTACGAGCAGTACTTC; CDR3 protein: CASSLSPALAYEQYF; D gene: .; clone size: .; V gene: TRBV7-8; CDR3 length: 15; J gene: TRBJ2-7
CDR3 DNA: TGCAGTGCTGCCTTCACTGAAGCTTTCTTT; CDR3 protein: CSAAFTEAFF; D gene: .; clone size: few; V gene: TRBV20-1; CDR3 length: 10; J gene: TRBJ1-1
CDR3 DNA: TGTGCCAGCAGCTTGATCAGCGGGGCGGCGCAGTATTTT; CDR3 protein: CASSLISGAAQYF; D gene: TRBD2; clone size: .; V gene: TRBV11-2; CDR3 length: 13; J gene: TRBJ2-3
CDR3 DNA: TGTGCCAGCAACATGGGGGCGGGCGAGCAGTACTTC; CDR3 protein: CASNMGAGEQYF; D gene: .; clone size: .; V gene: TRBV7-9; CDR3 length: 12; J gene: TRBJ2-7